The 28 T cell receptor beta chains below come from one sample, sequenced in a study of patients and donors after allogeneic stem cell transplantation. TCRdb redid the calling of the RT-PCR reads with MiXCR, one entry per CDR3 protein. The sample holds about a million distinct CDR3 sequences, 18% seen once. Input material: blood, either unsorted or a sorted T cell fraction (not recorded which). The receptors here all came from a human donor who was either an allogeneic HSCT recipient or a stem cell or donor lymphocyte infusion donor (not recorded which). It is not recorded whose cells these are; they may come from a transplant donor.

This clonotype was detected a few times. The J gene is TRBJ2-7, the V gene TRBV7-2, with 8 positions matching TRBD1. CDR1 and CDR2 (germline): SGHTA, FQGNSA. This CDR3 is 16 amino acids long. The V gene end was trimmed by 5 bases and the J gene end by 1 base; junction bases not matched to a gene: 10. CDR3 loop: CASSPYGDRRSYEQYF. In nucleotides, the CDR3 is TGTGCCAGCAGCCCTTATGGGGACAGGCGATCCTACGAGCAGTACTTC. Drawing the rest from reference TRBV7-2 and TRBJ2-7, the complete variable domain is GAGVSQSPSNKVTEKGKDVELRCDPISGHTALYWYRQSLGQGLEFLIYFQGNSAPDKSGLPSDRFSAERTGGSVSTLTIQRTQQEDSAVYLCASSPYGDRRSYEQYFGPGTRLTVT.

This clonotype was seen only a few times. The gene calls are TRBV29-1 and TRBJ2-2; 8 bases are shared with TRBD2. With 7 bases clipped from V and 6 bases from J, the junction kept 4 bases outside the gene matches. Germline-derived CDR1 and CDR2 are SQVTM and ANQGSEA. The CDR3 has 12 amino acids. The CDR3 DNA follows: TGCAGCGCGAGGGGACTAGCCGGGGAGCTGTTTTTT. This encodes CSARGLAGELFF.

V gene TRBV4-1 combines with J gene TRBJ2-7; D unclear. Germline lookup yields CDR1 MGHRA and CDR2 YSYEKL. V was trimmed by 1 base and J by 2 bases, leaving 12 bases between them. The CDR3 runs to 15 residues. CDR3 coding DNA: TGCGCCAGCAGCCAAGTCGCCGACGCTGCCTACGAGCAGTACTTC. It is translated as CASSQVADAAYEQYF.

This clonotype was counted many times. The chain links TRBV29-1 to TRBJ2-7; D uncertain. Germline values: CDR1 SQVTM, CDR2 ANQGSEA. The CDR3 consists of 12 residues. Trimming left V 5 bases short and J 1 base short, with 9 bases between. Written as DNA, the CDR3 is TGCAGCGTTAAGGAAGAATCCTACGAGCAGTACTTC. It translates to CSVKEESYEQYF.

In nucleotides, the CDR3 is TGTGCCAGCAGTTTAGGTAGCGCGGCCTACGAGCAGTACTTC. As protein: CASSLGSAAYEQYF. V usage is TRBV27 and J usage is TRBJ2-7; D perhaps matches TRBD2 (5 bases). V was clipped by 2 bases and J by 2 bases, with 10 bases between them. CDR1 is MNHEY and CDR2 is SMNVEV in the germline V gene (reference sequence). CDR3 length: 14 residues.

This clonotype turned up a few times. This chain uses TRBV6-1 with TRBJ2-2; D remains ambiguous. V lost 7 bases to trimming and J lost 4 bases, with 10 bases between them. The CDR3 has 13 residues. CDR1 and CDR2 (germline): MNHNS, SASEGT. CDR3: CASTRKATGELFF. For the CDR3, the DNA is TGTGCCAGCACTAGGAAGGCCACCGGGGAGCTGTTTTTT.

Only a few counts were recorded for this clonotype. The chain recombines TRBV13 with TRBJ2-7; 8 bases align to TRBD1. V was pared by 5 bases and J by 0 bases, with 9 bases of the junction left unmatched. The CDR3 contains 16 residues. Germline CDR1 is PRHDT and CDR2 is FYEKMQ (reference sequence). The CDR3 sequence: CASSPRSGTGSYEQYF. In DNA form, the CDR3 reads TGTGCCAGCAGCCCCCGGTCGGGGACAGGCTCCTACGAGCAGTACTTC.

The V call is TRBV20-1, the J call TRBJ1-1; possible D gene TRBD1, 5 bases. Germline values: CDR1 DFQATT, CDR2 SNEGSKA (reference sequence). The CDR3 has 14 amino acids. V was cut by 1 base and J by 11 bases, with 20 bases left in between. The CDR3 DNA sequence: TGCAGTGCTAGAGGCGGGACCCAGGACCGAGTGGCTTTCTTT. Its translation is CSARGGTQDRVAFF.

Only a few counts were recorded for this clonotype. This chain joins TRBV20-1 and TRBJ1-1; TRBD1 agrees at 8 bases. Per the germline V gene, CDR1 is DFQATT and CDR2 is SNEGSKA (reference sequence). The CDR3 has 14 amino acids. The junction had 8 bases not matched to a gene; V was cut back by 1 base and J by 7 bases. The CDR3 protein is CSARGDRGYSEAFF. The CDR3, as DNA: TGCAGTGCTAGAGGTGACAGGGGCTATAGTGAAGCTTTCTTT.

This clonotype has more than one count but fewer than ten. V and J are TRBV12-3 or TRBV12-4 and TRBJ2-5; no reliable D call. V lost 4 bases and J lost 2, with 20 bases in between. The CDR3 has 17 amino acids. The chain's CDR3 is CASSYSLGSPPQETQYF. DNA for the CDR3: TGTGCCAGCAGTTATTCGTTAGGGTCACCCCCTCAAGAGACCCAGTACTTC.

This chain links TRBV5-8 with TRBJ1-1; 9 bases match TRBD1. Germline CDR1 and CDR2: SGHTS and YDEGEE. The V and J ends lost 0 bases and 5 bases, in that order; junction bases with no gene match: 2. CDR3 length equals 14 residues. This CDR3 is CASSLETGGTEAFF. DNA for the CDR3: TGTGCCAGCAGCTTGGAGACAGGGGGTACTGAAGCTTTCTTT.

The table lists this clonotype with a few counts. The CDR3 DNA is TGTGCCTGGAGTTTAGGGGGTTGGGTCAATGAGCAGTTCTTC. It translates to CAWSLGGWVNEQFF. This chain joins TRBV30 and TRBJ2-1, with D perhaps matching TRBD1 (6 bases). The V and J ends lost 2 bases and 6 bases respectively, with 14 bases between them. CDR1 and CDR2 (germline): GTSNPN, SVGIG (reference sequence). The CDR3 is 14 amino acids.

CDR3 DNA sequence: TGCGCCAGCAGAAAACTAGGGATTGCAGATACGCAGTATTTT. Residues: CASRKLGIADTQYF. V usage is TRBV10-2 and J usage is TRBJ2-3, with a tentative D call TRBD2 (5 bases). Germline-derived CDR1 and CDR2 are WSHSY and SAAADI. This CDR3 contains 14 residues. V lost 6 bases and J 4 bases, leaving 14 bases between the germline ends.

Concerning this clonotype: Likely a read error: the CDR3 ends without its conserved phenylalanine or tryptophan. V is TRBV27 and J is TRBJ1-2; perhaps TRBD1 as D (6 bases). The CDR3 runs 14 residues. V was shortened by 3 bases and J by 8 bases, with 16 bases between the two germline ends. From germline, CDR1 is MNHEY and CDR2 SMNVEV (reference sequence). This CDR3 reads CASSLSDGGVGYTL. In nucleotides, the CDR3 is TGTGCCAGCAGTTTGTCAGACGGGGGCGTCGGCTACACCCTC.

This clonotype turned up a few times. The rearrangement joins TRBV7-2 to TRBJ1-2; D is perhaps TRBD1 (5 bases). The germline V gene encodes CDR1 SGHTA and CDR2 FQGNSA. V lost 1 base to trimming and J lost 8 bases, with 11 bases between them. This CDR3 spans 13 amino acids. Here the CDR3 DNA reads TGTGCCAGCAGCTTAGAATGGGGGGTCGGCTACACCTTC. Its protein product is CASSLEWGVGYTF.

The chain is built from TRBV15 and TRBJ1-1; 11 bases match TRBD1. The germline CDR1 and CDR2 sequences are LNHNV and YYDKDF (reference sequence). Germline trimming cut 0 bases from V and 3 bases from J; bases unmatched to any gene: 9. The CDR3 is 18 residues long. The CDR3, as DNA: TGTGCCACCAGCAGAGATTATAGGACAGGGGGCAAAGACACTGAAGCTTTCTTT. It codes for CATSRDYRTGGKDTEAFF.

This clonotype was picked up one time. The CDR3 spells CSATGTPGEQYF. CDR3 nucleotides: TGCAGCGCGACGGGGACTCCTGGGGAGCAGTACTTC. The V and J genes are TRBV29-1 and TRBJ2-7, with D possibly being TRBD2 (6 bases). This CDR3 is built from 12 residues. CDR1 and CDR2 from the germline V gene are SQVTM and ANQGSEA. V lost 7 bases to trimming and J lost 7 bases, with 17 bases between them.

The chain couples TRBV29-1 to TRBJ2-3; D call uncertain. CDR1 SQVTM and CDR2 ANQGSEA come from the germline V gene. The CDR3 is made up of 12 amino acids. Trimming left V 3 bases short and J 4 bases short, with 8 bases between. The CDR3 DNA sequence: TGCAGCGTTGAGAAAGGATCAGATACGCAGTATTTT. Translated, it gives CSVEKGSDTQYF.

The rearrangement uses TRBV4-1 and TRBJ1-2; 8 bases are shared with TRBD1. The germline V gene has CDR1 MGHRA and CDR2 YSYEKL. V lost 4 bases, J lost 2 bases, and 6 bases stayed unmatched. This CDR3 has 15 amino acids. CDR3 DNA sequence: TGCGCCAGCAGCCGAGGACAGGGCGAAAACTATGGCTACACCTTC. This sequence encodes CASSRGQGENYGYTF.

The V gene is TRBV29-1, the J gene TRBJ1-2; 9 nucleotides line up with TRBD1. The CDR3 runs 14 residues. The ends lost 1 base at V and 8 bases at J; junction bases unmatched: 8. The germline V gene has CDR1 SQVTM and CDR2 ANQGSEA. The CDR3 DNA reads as TGCAGCGTTGAAGTTTTGACAGGGGGAGGCGGCTACACCTTC. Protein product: CSVEVLTGGGGYTF.

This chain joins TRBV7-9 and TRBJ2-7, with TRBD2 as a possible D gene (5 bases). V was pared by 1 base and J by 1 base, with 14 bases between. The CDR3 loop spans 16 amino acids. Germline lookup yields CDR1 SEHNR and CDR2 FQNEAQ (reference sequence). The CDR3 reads CASSLGGWTPSYEQYF. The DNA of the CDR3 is TGTGCCAGCAGCTTAGGCGGGTGGACGCCTTCCTACGAGCAGTACTTC.

The CDR3 loop is CASSLGFWRQGAIETQYF. In DNA, the CDR3 is TGTGCCAGCAGCTTAGGTTTCTGGAGACAGGGGGCAATAGAGACCCAGTACTTC. The chain has TRBV11-2 and TRBJ2-5; 10 bases agree with TRBD1. The junction had 12 bases not matched to a gene; V was cut back by 1 base and J by 4 bases. CDR3 size: 18 residues. The germline V gene has CDR1 SGHAT and CDR2 FQNNGV.

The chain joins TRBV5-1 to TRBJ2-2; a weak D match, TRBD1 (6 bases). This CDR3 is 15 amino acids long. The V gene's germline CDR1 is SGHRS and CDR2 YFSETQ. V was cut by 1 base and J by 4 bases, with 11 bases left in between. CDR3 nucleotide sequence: TGCGCCAGCAGCTTGCCAGGGGTGGGCACCGGGGAGCTGTTTTTT. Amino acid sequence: CASSLPGVGTGELFF.

CDR3: CASSFWGWNTEAFF. For the CDR3, the DNA is TGTGCCAGCAGCTTTTGGGGTTGGAACACTGAAGCTTTCTTT. V usage is TRBV7-2 and J usage is TRBJ1-1; D not certain. The CDR3 has 14 residues. V lost 3 bases and J lost 1, with 9 bases in between. Looked up from germline, CDR1 is SGHTA and CDR2 is FQGNSA.

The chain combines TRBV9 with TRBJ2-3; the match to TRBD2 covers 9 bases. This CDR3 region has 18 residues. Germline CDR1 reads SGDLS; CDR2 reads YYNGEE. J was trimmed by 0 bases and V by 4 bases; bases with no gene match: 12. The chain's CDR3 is CASSTREGGPTSTDTQYF. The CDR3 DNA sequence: TGTGCCAGCAGCACGCGGGAGGGAGGGCCAACAAGCACAGATACGCAGTATTTT.

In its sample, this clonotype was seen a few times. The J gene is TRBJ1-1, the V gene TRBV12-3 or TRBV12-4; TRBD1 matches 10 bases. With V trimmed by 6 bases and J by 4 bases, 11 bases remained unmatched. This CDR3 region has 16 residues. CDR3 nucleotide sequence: TGTGCCAGCAGAGAGCCGAGGAGGACAGGGGGCACTGAAGCTTTCTTT. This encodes CASREPRRTGGTEAFF.

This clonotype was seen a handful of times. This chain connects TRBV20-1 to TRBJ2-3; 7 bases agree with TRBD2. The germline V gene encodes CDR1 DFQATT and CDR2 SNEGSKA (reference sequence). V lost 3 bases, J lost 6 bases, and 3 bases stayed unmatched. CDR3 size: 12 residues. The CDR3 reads CSARRRGDTQYF. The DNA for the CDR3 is TGCAGTGCTAGGAGGCGGGGGGATACGCAGTATTTT.

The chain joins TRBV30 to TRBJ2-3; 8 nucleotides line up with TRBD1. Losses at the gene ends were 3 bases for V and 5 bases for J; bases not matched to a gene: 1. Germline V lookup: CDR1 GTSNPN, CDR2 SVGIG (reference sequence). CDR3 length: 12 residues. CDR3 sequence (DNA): TGTGCCTGGAGCACAGGGGGAGATACGCAGTATTTT. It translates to CAWSTGGDTQYF.